Presented here are 17 T cell receptor beta chains from one specimen sequenced in a study of CD8+ T cells in alopecia areata. The treatment here: oral pan-JAK inhibitor, 5-10 mg twice daily. RNA, once extracted, was reverse transcribed into cDNA for use as the sequencing template. This table comes from immunoSEQ multiplex PCR, and its TCRdb copy is limited to in-frame clones, with some not included. Among approximately 280,000 clones listed, about 62% were seen once. The sequenced sample was CD4+ T cells sorted from blood, obtained at week 24, from a patient treated with tofacitinib. The receptor set was obtained from a human donor with alopecia areata.

The chain employs TRBV7-2 and TRBJ1-2, with D uncertain. The V end lost 5 bases, the J end lost 6 bases, and 13 bases lay between the germline ends. The germline V gene has CDR1 SGHTA and CDR2 FQGNSA. There are 13 residues in the CDR3. CDR3 DNA: TGTGCCAGCAGCCCCGCCGGGGTAGATGGCTACACCTTC. Its protein product is CASSPAGVDGYTF.

The genes are TRBV25-1 and TRBJ1-1; unclear D gene. Trimming cost V 1 base and J 3 bases, with 12 bases left between them. In germline, CDR1 is MGHDK, CDR2 SYGVNS. This CDR3 has 15 amino acids. The CDR3, as DNA: TGTGCCAGCAGTGAATTTTCCTTAAGGGACACTGAAGCTTTCTTT. It yields the protein CASSEFSLRDTEAFF.

The chain is built from TRBV30 and TRBJ2-1; a weak D match, TRBD2 (6 bases). The CDR3 runs 14 residues. Germline loops: CDR1 GTSNPN, CDR2 SVGIG (reference sequence). Deletions cut 7 bases from V and 0 bases from J, with 13 bases between. CDR3 sequence: CAYLRGSSYNEQFF. CDR3 nucleotide sequence: TGTGCCTATCTCCGGGGGAGCTCCTACAATGAGCAGTTCTTC.

The chain employs TRBV6-5 and TRBJ1-2; TRBD1 might be the D (5 bases). The CDR3 runs 14 residues. The V end lost 0 bases, the J end lost 5 bases, and 10 bases lay between the germline ends. The germline CDR1 and CDR2 sequences are MNHEY and SVGAGI. For the CDR3, the DNA is TGTGCCAGCAGTTACTCGAGTACAGGTTATGGCTACACCTTC. It specifies CASSYSSTGYGYTF.

The chain joins TRBV4-1 to TRBJ1-2, with TRBD1 as a possible D gene (6 bases). The germline V and J ends were trimmed by 0 bases and 4 bases, with 9 bases remaining between them. Germline V lookup: CDR1 MGHRA, CDR2 YSYEKL. CDR3 length: 14 amino acids. CDR3 residues: CASSQEGGTYGYTF. CDR3 bases: TGCGCCAGCAGCCAAGAAGGGGGGACCTATGGCTACACCTTC.

The sample holds a few counts of this clone. The chain has TRBV29-1 and TRBJ1-4; 8 bases fit TRBD1. The germline gives CDR1 SQVTM, CDR2 ANQGSEA. The CDR3 runs to 12 residues. The V and J ends lost 4 bases and 13 bases, in that order; junction bases with no gene match: 8. CDR3 in DNA: TGCAGCGTTGCAGGGGGCGGGTACGGACTGTTTTTT. This gives the protein CSVAGGGYGLFF.

The J gene is TRBJ2-5, the V gene TRBV7-2, with D uncertain. Germline values: CDR1 SGHTA, CDR2 FQGNSA. The V and J ends lost 6 bases and 2 bases respectively, with 4 bases between them. This CDR3 contains 11 residues. For the CDR3, the DNA is TGTGCCAGCAGGACTCAAGAGACCCAGTACTTC. It is translated as CASRTQETQYF.

Worth noting for this clone: This specimen includes other DNA sequences encoding the same CDR3. The chain employs TRBV29-1 and TRBJ2-1; perhaps D is TRBD1 or TRBD2 (6 bases each). V was pared by 5 bases and J by 1 base, with 9 bases between. Germline-derived CDR1 and CDR2 are SQVTM and ANQGSEA. The CDR3 covers 13 residues. The CDR3 spells CSVQGGSYNEQFF. CDR3 DNA: TGCAGCGTTCAAGGGGGGTCCTACAATGAGCAGTTCTTC.

A remark on this clone: Other DNA sequences of this sample code for an identical CDR3. The rearrangement uses TRBV28 and TRBJ2-7; D not resolved. CDR3 length: 11 residues. The V gene's germline CDR1 is MDHEN and CDR2 SYDVKM. The V end lost 4 bases, the J end lost 4 bases, and 5 bases lay between the germline ends. CDR3 loop: CASSSPYEQYF. The CDR3 bases are TGTGCCAGCAGTTCGCCTTACGAGCAGTACTTC. The whole variable domain, remainder taken from reference TRBV28 and TRBJ2-7, is DVKVTQSSRYLVKRTGEKVFLECVQDMDHENMFWYRQDPGLGLRLIYFSYDVKMKEKGDIPEGYSVSREKKERFSLILESASTNQTSMYLCASSSPYEQYFGPGTRLTVT.

The chain has TRBV7-9 and TRBJ1-2, with TRBD1 as a possible D gene (6 bases). Germline V gene lookup returns CDR1 SEHNR and CDR2 FQNEAQ (reference sequence). The CDR3 length is 14 residues. The V gene lost 3 bases and the J gene lost 8 bases, with 16 bases spanning the gap. CDR3 DNA: TGTGCCAGCAGCTTCCAGGGGAACGAGAGGGGCTACACCTTC. Amino acids: CASSFQGNERGYTF.

J is TRBJ2-2 and V is TRBV5-4; D is uncertain. Trimming shortened V by 0 bases and J by 2 bases, and 11 bases separated the two germline ends. Germline-derived CDR1 and CDR2 are SGHNT and YYREEE (reference sequence). The CDR3 spans 16 residues. The CDR3 DNA reads as TGTGCCAGCAGCTTGGGTATCATAACAAACACCGGGGAGCTGTTTTTT. Protein: CASSLGIITNTGELFF.

This chain joins TRBV9 and TRBJ2-2, with a tentative D call TRBD2 (5 bases). Germline assignment: CDR1 SGDLS and CDR2 YYNGEE. Trimming shortened V by 0 bases and J by 4 bases, and 13 bases separated the two germline ends. The CDR3 loop spans 16 amino acids. The CDR3 coding sequence is TGTGCCAGCAGCGTAGTTCCAAGCGGCATCACCGGGGAGCTGTTTTTT. It yields the protein CASSVVPSGITGELFF.

This clone was counted once. V and J are TRBV29-1 and TRBJ1-2, with D perhaps TRBD1 (5 bases). CDR1 and CDR2 from the germline V gene are SQVTM and ANQGSEA. This CDR3 spans 12 amino acids. Trimming took 4 bases from V and 7 from J, leaving 13 bases between them. CDR3 nucleotide sequence: TGCAGCGTTGGGGGGTTAGCGGGTGGCTACACCTTC. Its translation: CSVGGLAGGYTF.

The chain has TRBV5-1 and TRBJ1-6; 7 bases map to TRBD1. Germline V gene data show CDR1 as SGHRS and CDR2 as YFSETQ. V shed 2 bases, J shed 10 bases, and the junction held 6 bases outside the gene matches. CDR3 size: 14 residues. The CDR3 loop reads CASSFDREISPLHF. The DNA of the CDR3 is TGCGCCAGCAGCTTCGACAGGGAGATCTCACCCCTCCACTTT.

This chain links TRBV9 with TRBJ1-1; D may be TRBD1 (5 bases). The CDR3 is 13 residues long. In germline, CDR1 is SGDLS, CDR2 YYNGEE. The V and J ends lost 4 bases and 4 bases respectively, with 11 bases between them. Here the CDR3 reads CASSTRQGTEAFF. The CDR3 region has the DNA TGTGCCAGCAGCACCCGTCAGGGCACTGAAGCTTTCTTT.

This clone appeared once. The rearrangement links TRBV4-3 to TRBJ2-7; D remains unclear. The CDR3 is 13 residues long. V was clipped by 1 base and J by 5 bases, with 9 bases between them. Germline V gives CDR1 LGHNA, CDR2 YSLEER. As DNA, the CDR3 is TGCGCCAGCAGCCAAGTAGCCCGGGACGAGCAGTACTTC. This codes for CASSQVARDEQYF.

This chain joins TRBV30 and TRBJ1-6; D is uncertain. V lost 0 bases and J 9 bases, leaving 15 bases between the germline ends. The CDR3 length is 15 residues. Germline V gene lookup returns CDR1 GTSNPN and CDR2 SVGIG (reference sequence). The CDR3 sequence is CAWSVRTGLASPLHF. CDR3 nucleotide sequence: TGTGCCTGGAGTGTACGTACGGGTTTGGCTTCACCCCTCCACTTT.